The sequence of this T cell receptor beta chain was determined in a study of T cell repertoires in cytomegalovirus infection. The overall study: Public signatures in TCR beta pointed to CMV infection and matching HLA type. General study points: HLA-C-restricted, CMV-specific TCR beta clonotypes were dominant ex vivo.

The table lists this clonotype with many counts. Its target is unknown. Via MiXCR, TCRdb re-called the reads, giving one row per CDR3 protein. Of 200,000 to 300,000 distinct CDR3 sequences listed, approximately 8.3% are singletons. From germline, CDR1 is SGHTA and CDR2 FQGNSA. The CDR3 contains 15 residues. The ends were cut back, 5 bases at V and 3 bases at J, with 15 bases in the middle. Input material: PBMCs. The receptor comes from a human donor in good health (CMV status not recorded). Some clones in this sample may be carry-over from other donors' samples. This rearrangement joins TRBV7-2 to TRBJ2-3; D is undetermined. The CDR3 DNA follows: TGTGCCAGCAGCCCTCTACCTACCGAGACAGATACGCAGTATTTT. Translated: CASSPLPTETDTQYF. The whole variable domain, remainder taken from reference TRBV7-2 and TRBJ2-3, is GAGVSQSPSNKVTEKGKDVELRCDPISGHTALYWYRQSLGQGLEFLIYFQGNSAPDKSGLPSDRFSAERTGGSVSTLTIQRTQQEDSAVYLCASSPLPTETDTQYFGPGTRLTVL.